The rows below give T cell receptor beta chains drawn from one sample of a study of blood T cell repertoires in COVID-19. Method: immunoSEQ multiplex PCR; TCRdb's copy keeps in-frame clones and lacks some. The sample has some 160,000 clones; roughly 74% are singletons. The sample taken for sequencing was peripheral blood. The origin of the receptors is a woman older than 75 with acute or convalescent COVID-19. The CDR3 runs from the conserved cysteine through the conserved F or W. D genes are given only for firm matches. The size field is filled for only some rows; it gives once, few, many or a size class.

clone_size	v_call	d_call	j_call	cdr3_nt	cdr3_aa
.	TRBV6-5	TRBD2	TRBJ2-5	TGTGCCAGCACCACTAGCGGCCCGAGGGAGACCCAGTACTTC	CASTTSGPRETQYF
few	TRBV19	.	TRBJ1-2	TGTGCCAGTACCCCCGGAGGCAGTACTAACTATGGCTACACCTTC	CASTPGGSTNYGYTF
.	TRBV7-2	.	TRBJ2-3	TGTGCCAGCAGCTTTGGCGGCGATACCGCATTAATGTATTTT	CASSFGGDTALMYF
.	TRBV12-3/TRBV12-4	.	TRBJ1-2	TGTGCCAGCAGTTTAGACAGACCCTATGGCTACACCTTC	CASSLDRPYGYTF
.	TRBV11-2	.	TRBJ1-2	TGTGCCAGCAGCCCTATGGGACAATTCTATGGCTACACCTTC	CASSPMGQFYGYTF
.	TRBV9	.	TRBJ2-7	TGTGCCAGCAGCGTAGACGGGACAACCTACGAGCAGTACTTC	CASSVDGTTYEQYF
.	TRBV7-9	.	TRBJ1-6	TGTGCCAGCAGCTTACAGGCAGGCGATAATTCACCCCTCCACTTT	CASSLQAGDNSPLHF
.	TRBV6-1	TRBD1	TRBJ1-3	TGTGCCAGCAGTGAAGGGACAGGGATCTCTGGAAACACCATATATTTT	CASSEGTGISGNTIYF
once	TRBV28	.	TRBJ1-6	TGTGCCAGCAATGGTTGGCAGGGCTCATATAATTCACCCCTCCACTTT	CASNGWQGSYNSPLHF
.	TRBV19	.	TRBJ1-1	TGTGCCAGTAGTGACCAGGGTTTAGGCGAAGCTTTCTTT	CASSDQGLGEAFF
.	TRBV10-3	TRBD1	TRBJ2-1	TGTGCCACAGGGACAGACTACAATGAGCAGTTCTTC	CATGTDYNEQFF
.	TRBV12-3/TRBV12-4	TRBD1	TRBJ1-1	TGTGCCAGCAGTTTCAGGGGGTTCAGAGAAGCTTTCTTT	CASSFRGFREAFF
.	TRBV11-2	TRBD2	TRBJ2-7	TGTGCCAGCAGCCGAGGGACTAGCGGGACCTGGGGCGAGCAGTACTTC	CASSRGTSGTWGEQYF
.	TRBV27	.	TRBJ1-4	TGTGCCAGCAGTTTACGGTGGCGGATTAATGAAAAACTGTTTTTT	CASSLRWRINEKLFF
.	TRBV6-5	.	TRBJ1-1	TGTGCCAGCAGTTCCCCGGGCCGGGAAACTGAAGCTTTCTTT	CASSSPGRETEAFF
.	TRBV7-9	TRBD1	TRBJ2-2	TGTGCCAGCAGCCGGACAGGGGCCACCGGGGAGCTGTTTTTT	CASSRTGATGELFF
.	TRBV9	.	TRBJ2-3	TGTGCCAGCAGCGACCGGGACTTAGATACGCAGTATTTT	CASSDRDLDTQYF
.	TRBV5-1	.	TRBJ1-4	TGCGCCAGCAGCTTGGGTTTAGCGGGTGAAAAACTGTTTTTT	CASSLGLAGEKLFF
.	TRBV28	.	TRBJ1-2	TGTGCCAGCAGTCCCCGCGACCCGGGAAACTATGGCTACACCTTC	CASSPRDPGNYGYTF
.	TRBV7-2	TRBD1	TRBJ2-2	TGTGCCAGCAGTCTCCAGGGGGCCAACACCTACGGGGAGCTGTTTTTT	CASSLQGANTYGELFF
.	TRBV30	.	TRBJ1-1	TGTGCCTGGAGTGCCTCCCCTGTGGCGAACACTGAAGCTTTCTTT	CAWSASPVANTEAFF
.	TRBV5-5	TRBD1	TRBJ1-3	TGTGCCAGCAGCTGGGACAGGGGAGCAACTGGAAACACCATATATTTT	CASSWDRGATGNTIYF
few	TRBV6-5	.	TRBJ1-4	TGTGCCAGCAGTTACTCGGCGAGGGGGGGGAGTGAAAAACTGTTTTTT	CASSYSARGGSEKLFF
.	TRBV27	TRBD1	TRBJ1-1	TGTGCCAGCAGTTTCTACAGGGGGCGGGGGTCACCCGAAGCTTTCTTT	CASSFYRGRGSPEAFF
.	TRBV30	.	TRBJ1-5	TGTGCCTGGAGTCCCCCCGGGACATTCAATCAGCCCCAGCATTTT	CAWSPPGTFNQPQHF
.	TRBV7-9	TRBD2	TRBJ2-7	TGTGCCAGCAGCTTAGGGGTAGCGGGGGGTTACGAGCAGTACTTC	CASSLGVAGGYEQYF
.	TRBV15	.	TRBJ2-2	TGTGCCACCAGCAGAGAACGGACAGTCCCCGGGGAGCTGTTTTTT	CATSRERTVPGELFF
.	TRBV6-5	TRBD1	TRBJ2-1	TGTGCCAGCAGTCCCGGGACAGGGGGCTACAATGAGCAGTTCTTC	CASSPGTGGYNEQFF
.	TRBV2	.	TRBJ1-2	TGTGCCAGCAGTCCTCTCCAGGGCGGTGGCTACACCTTC	CASSPLQGGGYTF
.	TRBV6-5	.	TRBJ1-3	TGTGCCAGTCGTACAGGGTGGAACACCATATATTTT	CASRTGWNTIYF
.	TRBV28	.	TRBJ1-5	TGTGCCAGCAGTTCATACAGGAATCAGCCCCAGCATTTT	CASSSYRNQPQHF
few	TRBV27	.	TRBJ2-1	TGTGCCAGCAGCCCCCTTTCTCGTGAGCAGTTCTTC	CASSPLSREQFF
.	TRBV12-3/TRBV12-4	.	TRBJ1-1	TGTGCCAGCAGTTATCAGGGGAACACTGAAGCTTTCTTT	CASSYQGNTEAFF
.	TRBV6-1	TRBD1	TRBJ1-6	TGTGCCAGCAGTGAAGTCGTACAGGGGGAACCACCCCTCCACTTT	CASSEVVQGEPPLHF
.	TRBV29-1	.	TRBJ2-7	TGCAGCGTTCAAGACGGTCTATACGAGCAGTACTTC	CSVQDGLYEQYF
.	TRBV19	.	TRBJ1-2	TGTGCCAGTAGTATAGGGCCCTATGGCTACACCTTC	CASSIGPYGYTF
.	TRBV6-5	TRBD2	TRBJ2-1	TGTGCCAGCCTACGAGGATTAGCGGGGTACAATGAGCAGTTCTTC	CASLRGLAGYNEQFF
.	TRBV21-1	.	TRBJ2-7	TGTGCCAGCACCAAAAGGCAGGCTGGGTACGAGCAGTACTTC	CASTKRQAGYEQYF
.	TRBV11-2	TRBD2	TRBJ2-5	TGTGCCAGCGCGATTGCGCGTTGGGGACTAGCGGGGGTAAAGACCCCGTACTTC	CASAIARWGLAGVKTPYF
.	TRBV10-1	TRBD1	TRBJ1-5	TGCGCCAGCAGTGAGGGAGGGGGCGAGTATCAGCCCCAGCATTTT	CASSEGGGEYQPQHF
.	TRBV19	.	TRBJ1-1	TGTGCCAGTAGTTCCCTGACAGAGGGAGGGACTGAAGCTTTCTTT	CASSSLTEGGTEAFF
.	TRBV29-1	.	TRBJ2-6	TGCAGCGTTACCACAGTCTCTGGGGCCAACGTCCTGACTTTC	CSVTTVSGANVLTF
.	TRBV5-6	.	TRBJ2-7	TGTGCCAGCAGCTCCGAACAAACTACCTACGAGCAGTATTTC	CASSSEQTTYEQYF
.	TRBV6-5	.	TRBJ1-1	TGTGCCAGCACTGCTTCGGGGGGCGACACTGAAGCTTTCTTT	CASTASGGDTEAFF
.	TRBV6-5	TRBD1	TRBJ1-2	TGTGCCAGCAATCCCGGGGCAGGGGGAAACTATGGCTACACCTTC	CASNPGAGGNYGYTF
once	TRBV12-3/TRBV12-4	.	TRBJ2-7	TGTGCCAGCAGTGGGGGCCACGAGCAGTACTTC	CASSGGHEQYF
.	TRBV29-1	.	TRBJ1-1	TGCAGCGTTAGAGTAATGGTCGGGGTTGGGAACACTGAAGCTTTCTTT	CSVRVMVGVGNTEAFF
.	TRBV6-6	TRBD2	TRBJ2-5	TGTGCCAGCACCCGATCCCCCCGACTAGCGGGAGGGGAAGAGACCCAGTACTTC	CASTRSPRLAGGEETQYF
.	TRBV28	.	TRBJ2-3	TGTGCCAGCAGCTCAAGGCTCGGGGATACGCAGTATTTT	CASSSRLGDTQYF
.	TRBV5-6	.	TRBJ2-7	TGTGCCACTTCGAATAGGGGCTACGAGCAGTACTTC	CATSNRGYEQYF
.	TRBV5-1	TRBD2	TRBJ2-3	TGCGCCAGCAGCGGCGGACTAGGGATCCTCACAGATACGCAGTATTTT	CASSGGLGILTDTQYF
.	TRBV19	.	TRBJ1-1	TGTGCCAGTAGCTCCTCCCTCAGGGACACTGAAGCTTTCTTT	CASSSSLRDTEAFF
.	TRBV30	TRBD1	TRBJ1-6	TGTGCCTGGGGTACAGGGGGCGGCTCACCCCTCCACTTT	CAWGTGGGSPLHF
few	TRBV9	.	TRBJ1-6	TGTGCCAGCAGCGAGGAGGCTTCGAGGTCACCCCTCCACTTT	CASSEEASRSPLHF
.	TRBV28	TRBD1	TRBJ2-7	TGTGCCAGCAGTGTTCCCCCGGGACAGGGCTCCTACGAGCAGTACTTC	CASSVPPGQGSYEQYF
.	TRBV25-1	.	TRBJ2-7	TGTGCCAGCAGTGGAGAGAGGCCCTACGAGCAGTACTTC	CASSGERPYEQYF
few	TRBV3-1/TRBV3-2	.	TRBJ1-6	TGTGCCAGCAGCCACCCCGGGGGGGGCAGGAATTCACCCCTCCACTTT	CASSHPGGGRNSPLHF
.	TRBV7-9	.	TRBJ2-1	TGTGCCAGCAGCCTCCCGAGCGGCCACTCCTACAATGAGCAGTTCTTC	CASSLPSGHSYNEQFF